The 25 T cell receptor beta chains presented below share a single source sample, sequenced in a study of shared clonotypes between healthy human individuals. The assay was immunoSEQ multiplex PCR, and TCRdb's table has in-frame clones only and misses some. The table lists about 2.3 million clones, less than 95% of them singletons. The sequenced material came from naive CD4+ T cells from PBMCs. Subset defined: CD45RA+ positively selected. These receptor sequences come from a man aged 18 to 35 in good health. Some clones in this sample may be carry-over from other donors' samples.

The genes are TRBV28 and TRBJ1-5, with no clear D. V lost 3 bases to trimming and J lost 3 bases, with 15 bases between them. Per the germline V gene, CDR1 is MDHEN and CDR2 is SYDVKM. There are 16 residues in the CDR3. CDR3: CASSFGDRASNQPQHF. For the CDR3, the DNA is TGTGCCAGCAGTTTTGGGGATAGGGCCTCCAATCAGCCCCAGCATTTT. The full variable domain, completed using reference TRBV28 and TRBJ1-5, is DVKVTQSSRYLVKRTGEKVFLECVQDMDHENMFWYRQDPGLGLRLIYFSYDVKMKEKGDIPEGYSVSREKKERFSLILESASTNQTSMYLCASSFGDRASNQPQHFGDGTRLSIL.

V and J are TRBV2 and TRBJ2-1; D gene unclear. V dropped 7 bases and J dropped 3 bases, with 16 bases sitting between them. The germline V gene has CDR1 SNHLY and CDR2 FYNNEI. The CDR3 runs 15 residues. The CDR3 loop reads CASTGSNRIYNEQFF. The CDR3, as DNA: TGTGCCAGCACCGGTTCCAACCGAATCTACAATGAGCAGTTCTTC.

This chain connects TRBV6-6 to TRBJ1-2; D uncertain. The germline V and J ends were trimmed by 2 bases and 4 bases, with 11 bases remaining between them. The CDR3 loop spans 14 amino acids. Germline assignment: CDR1 MNHNY and CDR2 SVGAGI (reference sequence). The CDR3 sequence is CASSYVGQSYGYTF. CDR3 nucleotides: TGTGCCAGCAGTTACGTGGGCCAGTCCTATGGCTACACCTTC.

This clone is a singleton in its sample. The genes are TRBV5-5 and TRBJ2-7, with 13 bases fitting TRBD2. Germline loops: CDR1 SGHKS, CDR2 YYEKEE (reference sequence). The J segment lost 3 bases and the V segment lost 4 bases, leaving 7 bases of the junction unmatched. The CDR3 contains 16 residues. As DNA, the CDR3 is TGTGCCAGCAGCGCGGGACTAGCGGGACAATACTACGAGCAGTACTTC. Protein: CASSAGLAGQYYEQYF.

J is TRBJ2-2 and V is TRBV5-6; D is possibly TRBD1 (5 bases). Germline assignment: CDR1 SGHDT and CDR2 YYEEEE. The CDR3 is 14 amino acids. V was shortened by 0 bases and J by 5 bases, with 8 bases between the two germline ends. The CDR3 DNA follows: TGTGCCAGCAGCTTGGCGGCAGGGACCGGGGAGCTGTTTTTT. Its protein product is CASSLAAGTGELFF.

V gene TRBV12-2 combines with J gene TRBJ2-1. TRBV12-2 is designated a pseudogene. The CDR3 contains 17 residues. This CDR3 is CASRLSPPPALYNEQFF. The CDR3 coding sequence is TGTGCAAGTCGCTTATCTCCCCCCCCAGCTTTATACAATGAGCAGTTCTTC.

In DNA, the CDR3 is TGTGCCAGCAGTTTATTGAGTCAGGGGGCCTATGAGCAGTTCTTC. Translation: CASSLLSQGAYEQFF. The chain employs TRBV28 and TRBJ2-1; 8 bases agree with TRBD1. V lost 1 base, J lost 8 bases, and 7 bases stayed unmatched. Germline V gene data show CDR1 as MDHEN and CDR2 as SYDVKM. The CDR3 is made up of 15 amino acids.

The chain carries TRBV6-5 and TRBJ1-1; D is unclear. Trimming pared 6 bases from V and 3 bases from J, leaving 11 bases between. The CDR3 sequence is 13 residues long. CDR1 and CDR2 from the germline V gene are MNHEY and SVGAGI. The CDR3 region has the DNA TGTGCCAGCAGAGACGACCGCCACACTGAAGCTTTCTTT. The encoded protein is CASRDDRHTEAFF.

CDR3 in amino acids: CASSIRRAGSGANVLTF. The CDR3 DNA reads as TGTGCCAGTAGTATCCGCAGGGCTGGGTCTGGGGCCAACGTCCTGACTTTC. V usage is TRBV19 and J usage is TRBJ2-6; TRBD1 is a possible D gene (5 bases). CDR1 is LNHDA and CDR2 is SQIVND in the germline V gene (reference sequence). Trimming cost V 3 bases and J 1 base, with 13 bases left between them. CDR3 size: 17 residues.

This chain uses TRBV5-6 with TRBJ1-1; 8 nucleotides agree with TRBD1. V trimming: 4 bases; J trimming: 5 bases; junction bases outside the gene matches: 13. Germline values: CDR1 SGHDT, CDR2 YYEEEE. The CDR3 runs to 16 residues. The CDR3 reads CASSLGPGGARTEAFF. The CDR3 nucleotides read TGTGCCAGCAGCCTAGGACCAGGGGGCGCGCGGACTGAAGCTTTCTTT.

Comments on this clone: Other DNA sequences from this sample encode an identical CDR3 as well. The genes are TRBV6-5 and TRBJ2-7, with D perhaps matching TRBD1 or TRBD2 (5 bases each). The germline gives CDR1 MNHEY, CDR2 SVGAGI. This CDR3 contains 11 residues. With 5 bases removed from V and 4 bases from J, the gap between germline ends came to 6 bases. The CDR3: CASSGGYEQYF. The DNA of the CDR3 is TGTGCCAGCAGTGGGGGTTACGAGCAGTACTTC.

This clone has more than one count but fewer than ten. The chain links TRBV14 to TRBJ1-4; D not resolved. Germline V gene data show CDR1 as SGHDN and CDR2 as FVKESK. The germline V and J ends were trimmed by 5 bases and 6 bases, with 10 bases remaining between them. The CDR3 length is 13 residues. CDR3 region: CASSSVGYEKLFF. Here the CDR3 DNA reads TGTGCCAGCAGCTCGGTTGGGTATGAAAAACTGTTTTTT. Together with reference TRBV14 and TRBJ1-4, the CDR3 gives the full variable domain: EAGVTQFPSHSVIEKGQTVTLRCDPISGHDNLYWYRRVMGKEIKFLLHFVKESKQDESGMPNNRFLAERTGGTYSTLKVQPAELEDSGVYFCASSSVGYEKLFFGSGTQLSVL.

J is TRBJ2-7 and V is TRBV4-1; D may be TRBD2 (5 bases). V lost 4 bases, J lost 0 bases, and 10 bases lay in between. Germline V gene lookup returns CDR1 MGHRA and CDR2 YSYEKL. This CDR3 region has 14 residues. The CDR3 region has the DNA TGCGCCAGCAGCCTCGGGGATCGCTCCTACGAGCAGTACTTC. Protein sequence: CASSLGDRSYEQYF.

A note on this clone: The same CDR3 can be traced to other DNA sequences in this sample. The V call is TRBV11-2, the J call TRBJ2-5; D not resolved. This CDR3 has 12 amino acids. Germline CDR1 and CDR2: SGHAT and FQNNGV. Between the trimmed V and J ends, which lost 5 bases and 1 base, there was a span of 5 bases. The CDR3 coding sequence is TGTGCCAGCAGCCGAGTCCAAGAGACCCAGTACTTC. It encodes CASSRVQETQYF.

V is TRBV30 and J is TRBJ1-6; D remains ambiguous. The V gene lost 2 bases and the J gene lost 10 bases, with 12 bases spanning the gap. Germline assignment: CDR1 GTSNPN and CDR2 SVGIG (reference sequence). The CDR3 runs 13 residues. Here the CDR3 DNA reads TGTGCCTGGAGTCCTCTGGGGTTGTCACCCCTCCACTTT. This encodes CAWSPLGLSPLHF.

The chain employs TRBV4-2 and TRBJ2-1; 9 bases are shared with TRBD1. CDR1 is LGHNA and CDR2 is YNFKEQ in the germline V gene. CDR3 length equals 17 residues. Germline trimming cut 4 bases from V and 0 bases from J; bases unmatched to any gene: 7. CDR3 amino acids: CASSRTGDFGSYNEQFF. Here the CDR3 DNA reads TGTGCCAGCAGCCGGACAGGGGATTTTGGCTCCTACAATGAGCAGTTCTTC.

The rearrangement uses TRBV12-5 and TRBJ2-5; tentative D call: TRBD1 (6 bases). This CDR3 spans 16 amino acids. V was pared by 0 bases and J by 5 bases, with 16 bases between. Germline V lookup: CDR1 LGHNT, CDR2 FRNRAP. This chain's CDR3 is CASGLVLFGGMETQYF. In DNA form, the CDR3 reads TGTGCTAGTGGTTTGGTACTATTTGGGGGCATGGAGACCCAGTACTTC.

In its sample, this clone was seen once. Other DNA sequences from this sample encode an identical CDR3 as well. V gene TRBV6-6 combines with J gene TRBJ1-2; 8 bases agree with TRBD1. J lost 8 bases, V lost 2 bases, and 7 bases had no gene match. Germline assignment: CDR1 MNHNY and CDR2 SVGAGI (reference sequence). The CDR3 length is 14 residues. The CDR3 loop reads CASSYRDRGRGYTF. The CDR3 DNA is TGTGCCAGCAGTTACCGTGACAGGGGTCGGGGCTACACCTTC.

V is TRBV28 and J is TRBJ2-1; 7 nucleotides agree with TRBD2. J gave up 5 bases and V 3 bases, and 13 bases lay outside the gene matches. The CDR3 contains 17 residues. Germline assignment: CDR1 MDHEN and CDR2 SYDVKM. The CDR3 DNA sequence: TGTGCCAGCAGTTTCCCACGGGCGGGAGCTATAAACAATGAGCAGTTCTTC. Translation: CASSFPRAGAINNEQFF.

V usage is TRBV11-2 and J usage is TRBJ2-7; a weak D match, TRBD2 (5 bases). The CDR3 contains 14 residues. Germline CDR1 reads SGHAT; CDR2 reads FQNNGV. Trimming cost V 5 bases and J 0 bases, with 11 bases left between them. CDR3 sequence reads: CASSIDRGSYEQYF. The DNA for the CDR3 is TGTGCCAGCAGCATTGACCGGGGCTCCTACGAGCAGTACTTC.

This clone has more than one count but fewer than ten. The CDR3 DNA follows: TGTGCCAGCAGTTACCTAAGTGGGCCCCAGCATTTT. Translation: CASSYLSGPQHF. The genes are TRBV6-6 and TRBJ1-5; no clear D gene. The CDR3 covers 12 residues. Germline V gene lookup returns CDR1 MNHNY and CDR2 SVGAGI (reference sequence). Trimming pared 2 bases from V and 9 bases from J, leaving 8 bases between.

V and J are TRBV18 and TRBJ2-5; D call uncertain. V was cut by 3 bases and J by 4 bases, with 9 bases left in between. The CDR3 sequence is 13 residues long. CDR1 is KGHSH, CDR2 LQKENI, per germline. CDR3 sequence reads: CASSPNWGETQYF. Here the CDR3 DNA reads TGTGCCAGCTCACCCAACTGGGGAGAGACCCAGTACTTC. Using reference TRBV18 and TRBJ2-5 for the parts outside the CDR3, the full variable domain is NAGVMQNPRHLVRRRGQEARLRCSPMKGHSHVYWYRQLPEEGLKFMVYLQKENIIDESGMPKERFSAEFPKEGPSILRIQQVVRGDSAAYFCASSPNWGETQYFGPGTRLLVL.

Concerning this clone itself: Other DNA sequences in this sample translate to the same CDR3. This chain connects TRBV2 to TRBJ2-5; 8 nucleotides align to TRBD1. With V trimmed by 5 bases and J by 3 bases, 2 bases remained unmatched. From germline, CDR1 is SNHLY and CDR2 FYNNEI. This CDR3 region has 13 residues. The CDR3 bases are TGTGCCAGCAGTCCGACAGGGGAAGAGACCCAGTACTTC. Translated, it gives CASSPTGEETQYF.

The V and J genes are TRBV4-3 and TRBJ2-3; D is ambiguous. This CDR3 is built from 17 residues. Germline V gene lookup returns CDR1 LGHNA and CDR2 YSLEER. The germline V and J ends were trimmed by 1 base and 0 bases, with 14 bases remaining between them. DNA for the CDR3: TGCGCCAGCAGCCAAGGCGCCAATCGTATCAGCACAGATACGCAGTATTTT. It encodes CASSQGANRISTDTQYF.

The rearrangement uses TRBV7-8 and TRBJ1-2, with D unclear. This CDR3 spans 13 amino acids. The V gene lost 2 bases and the J gene lost 3 bases, with 7 bases spanning the gap. Germline lookup yields CDR1 SGHVS and CDR2 FQNEAQ. The CDR3 protein is CASSLYADYGYTF. DNA of the CDR3: TGTGCCAGCAGCTTATACGCGGACTATGGCTACACCTTC.